This is a list of T cell receptor beta chains from one sample in a study of T cell repertoires in cytomegalovirus infection. TCRdb re-called the reads with MiXCR, one entry per CDR3 protein. Here the sample spans about 740,000 distinct CDR3 sequences, around a third being singletons. Antigen specificity for these receptors is unknown. Source: cultured PBMCs, taken from culture after CMV antigen stimulation. The source of these receptors is a human donor in good health (CMV status not recorded). Some clones in this sample may be carry-over from other donors' samples. Both conserved end residues are part of each CDR3. The D gene is left open where the match is weak. A clone size is listed for some rows: how often the clone was seen (once, few, many), or a class if it is expanded.

. TRBJ2-1 . 16 TRBV7-6 CASSPLRGRTVDEQFF TGTGCCAGCAGCCCCCTGAGGGGCCGGACGGTTGATGAGCAGTTCTTC
few TRBJ2-2 TRBD2 16 TRBV6-8 CASSYPREGGTGELFF TGTGCCAGCAGTTACCCGCGGGAGGGGGGCACCGGGGAGCTGTTTTTT
. TRBJ2-1 TRBD2 16 TRBV6-2/TRBV6-3 CASSYSHAGGQDEQFF TGTGCCAGCAGTTACTCCCACGCGGGGGGGCAGGATGAGCAGTTCTTC
. TRBJ1-6 . 15 TRBV12-3/TRBV12-4 CASSGPGPRRSPLHF TGTGCCAGCAGCGGCCCGGGACCCAGGCGGTCACCCCTCCACTTT
. TRBJ1-1 . 14 TRBV2 CASSEGLWVTEAFF TGTGCCAGCAGTGAAGGGTTGTGGGTCACTGAAGCTTTCTTT
. TRBJ1-3 . 14 TRBV7-9 CATHLQGSGNTIYF TGTGCCACCCATCTCCAAGGCTCTGGAAACACCATATATTTT
many TRBJ1-1 . 14 TRBV7-2 CASSYTQGGTEAFF TGTGCCAGCAGCTATACACAGGGTGGTACTGAAGCTTTCTTT
. TRBJ2-6 . 15 TRBV23-1 CASSQGGARANVLTF TGCGCCAGCAGCCAGGGGGGGGCCCGGGCCAACGTCCTGACTTTC
few TRBJ1-4 . 15 TRBV7-2 CASSSQVSSGEKLFF TGTGCCAGCAGCTCGCAGGTCTCTAGCGGGGAAAAACTGTTTTTT
. TRBJ1-1 TRBD1 14 TRBV7-9 CASSLTGDVTEAFF TGTGCCAGCAGCTTAACAGGGGATGTCACTGAAGCTTTCTTT
. TRBJ1-5 . 13 TRBV6-5 CASSFSVYQPQHF TGTGCCAGCAGCTTCTCAGTCTATCAGCCCCAGCATTTT
. TRBJ2-1 . 13 TRBV7-6 CASSLELHNEQFF TGTGCCAGCAGCTTAGAGCTCCACAATGAGCAGTTCTTC
. TRBJ1-5 TRBD1 15 TRBV19 CASTPGQGWNQPQHF TGTGCCAGTACCCCGGGACAGGGGTGGAATCAGCCCCAGCATTTT
. TRBJ1-6 . 13 TRBV5-4 CASSLPNNSPLHF TGTGCCAGCAGCTTACCAAATAATTCACCCCTCCACTTT
few TRBJ2-7 TRBD1 16 TRBV19 CASSIDPSTGGYEQYF TGTGCCAGTAGTATAGATCCGTCGACAGGGGGCTACGAGCAGTACTTC
. TRBJ1-5 TRBD1 16 TRBV19 CASSPLTGARNQPQHF TGTGCCAGTAGCCCTTTAACAGGGGCTCGCAATCAGCCCCAGCATTTT
many TRBJ1-1 . 12 TRBV6-1 CASKTGNTEAFF TGTGCCAGCAAAACAGGGAACACTGAAGCTTTCTTT
many TRBJ1-5 . 14 TRBV7-8 CASSLVGNNQPQHF TGTGCCAGCAGCTTAGTTGGAAATAATCAGCCCCAGCATTTT
. TRBJ1-1 . 16 TRBV12-3/TRBV12-4 CASSLGWGQPNTEAFF TGTGCCAGCAGTTTGGGTTGGGGCCAGCCGAACACTGAAGCTTTCTTT
few TRBJ1-5 . 14 TRBV30 CAWSGRMSDQPQHF TGTGCCTGGAGCGGACGGATGTCGGATCAGCCCCAGCATTTT
. TRBJ2-3 . 20 TRBV6-2/TRBV6-3 CASSFSGQSVRGRGTDTQYF TGTGCCAGCAGTTTCAGTGGACAGTCGGTCCGAGGACGTGGGACAGATACGCAGTATTTT
many TRBJ2-7 . 12 TRBV7-2 CASSLRPYEQYF TGTGCCAGCAGCTTAAGGCCCTACGAGCAGTACTTC
. TRBJ2-3 . 13 TRBV7-9 CASTLEGTDTQYF TGTGCCAGCACCCTGGAGGGCACAGATACGCAGTATTTT
. TRBJ2-3 TRBD2 18 TRBV15 CATSPLETSGGNTDTQYF TGTGCCACCAGCCCCTTAGAGACTAGCGGGGGGAACACAGATACGCAGTATTTT
few TRBJ2-1 . 12 TRBV5-1 CASSSGRDRQFF TGCGCCAGCAGCTCTGGTAGGGATAGGCAGTTCTTC
few TRBJ1-5 . 17 TRBV4-1 CASSQSEVPYSNQPQHF TGCGCCAGCAGCCAATCCGAAGTCCCTTATAGCAATCAGCCCCAGCATTTT
many TRBJ1-1 . 16 TRBV12-3/TRBV12-4 CASRRGSRRLNTEAFF TGTGCCAGCAGGAGGGGTTCTCGTCGTCTGAACACTGAAGCTTTCTTT
few TRBJ2-1 . 16 TRBV7-9 CASSLVRESSYNEQFF TGTGCCAGCAGCTTAGTCCGGGAAAGCAGTTACAATGAGCAGTTCTTC
few TRBJ2-7 TRBD1 15 TRBV7-9 CASSLAQGASYEQYF TGTGCCAGCAGCTTAGCACAGGGGGCATCCTACGAGCAGTACTTC
few TRBJ2-7 . 16 TRBV7-8 CASSSTATGTIGEQYF TGTGCCAGCAGCTCAACCGCCACGGGGACAATTGGCGAGCAGTACTTC
few TRBJ2-3 . 15 TRBV7-2 CASSFGGGATDTQYF TGTGCCAGCAGCTTTGGGGGCGGGGCCACAGATACGCAGTATTTT
few TRBJ2-3 . 18 TRBV4-3 CASSQDVSTKLYTDTQYF TGCGCCAGCAGCCAAGATGTCTCGACAAAACTTTACACAGATACGCAGTATTTT
. TRBJ1-1 . 12 TRBV2 CASTPEGPEAFF TGTGCCAGCACCCCCGAGGGTCCTGAAGCTTTCTTT
. TRBJ2-7 TRBD1 14 TRBV7-9 CASSVRDRGHEQYF TGTGCCAGCAGCGTCCGGGACAGGGGCCACGAGCAGTACTTC
. TRBJ2-2 TRBD2 17 TRBV7-4 CASSRNFSGKNTGELFF TGTGCCAGCAGCCGAAATTTTAGCGGGAAGAACACCGGGGAGCTGTTTTTT
few TRBJ2-7 . 12 TRBV7-2 CASSLAGSEQYF TGTGCCAGCAGCTTAGCCGGGAGCGAGCAGTACTTC
. TRBJ1-6 . 14 TRBV7-8 CASSLITGNSPLHF TGTGCCAGCAGCTTAATCACGGGCAATTCACCCCTCCACTTT
. TRBJ1-1 TRBD1 15 TRBV7-2 CASSSQGAPVTEAFF TGTGCCAGCAGCTCTCAGGGGGCCCCGGTCACTGAAGCTTTCTTT
. TRBJ1-5 . 14 TRBV7-9 CASSLGTVNQPQHF TGTGCCAGCAGCTTAGGGACAGTCAATCAGCCCCAGCATTTT
once TRBJ1-2 . 15 TRBV4-2 CASSQEAAGNYGYTF TGTGCCAGCAGCCAAGAGGCCGCGGGCAACTATGGCTACACCTTC
many TRBJ2-7 . 16 TRBV7-2 CASSLGGGGSPYEQYF TGTGCCAGCAGCTTAGGTGGTGGGGGTTCCCCCTACGAGCAGTACTTC
. TRBJ2-2 TRBD2 17 TRBV18 CASSPPELAGNTGELFF TGTGCCAGCTCACCACCGGAGCTAGCGGGGAACACCGGGGAGCTGTTTTTT
. TRBJ2-1 . 16 TRBV19 CASSSEVLPPDNEQFF TGTGCCAGTAGCAGCGAGGTACTACCCCCAGACAATGAGCAGTTCTTC
many TRBJ2-7 . 14 TRBV7-2 CASSPTVPTYEQYF TGTGCCAGCAGCCCGACAGTGCCCACCTACGAGCAGTACTTC
few TRBJ2-6 . 16 TRBV7-2 CASSFQLPTGANVLTF TGTGCCAGCAGTTTTCAGCTTCCGACTGGGGCCAACGTCCTGACTTTC
once TRBJ2-1 . 13 TRBV27 CASSTRRYNEQFF TGTGCCAGCAGTACCCGAAGATACAATGAGCAGTTCTTC
. TRBJ2-3 TRBD2 19 TRBV11-3 CASSLDIGLAGTRTDTQYF TGTGCCAGCAGCTTAGATATCGGACTAGCGGGGACTCGCACAGATACGCAGTATTTT
. TRBJ2-1 . 13 TRBV20-1 CSAHRRDVNEQFF TGCAGTGCCCACCGCCGGGACGTCAATGAGCAGTTCTTC
. TRBJ2-5 . 11 TRBV7-9 CTSSLGIGASF TGTACCAGCAGCTTAGGTATCGGCGCGTCCTTC
. TRBJ1-2 . 14 TRBV27 CASSLGPRAYGYTF TGTGCCAGCAGTTTAGGACCGAGGGCCTATGGCTACACCTTC
few TRBJ2-6 . 15 TRBV6-6 CASSYSRPGANVLTF TGTGCCAGCAGTTACAGTAGGCCTGGGGCCAACGTCCTGACTTTC
few TRBJ2-6 . 13 TRBV7-8 CASSPARGDVLTF TGTGCCAGCAGCCCGGCTCGGGGTGACGTCCTGACTTTC
once TRBJ1-1 . 11 TRBV2 CASRGWRYAFF TGTGCCAGCAGGGGTTGGAGGTATGCTTTCTTT
. TRBJ2-1 TRBD2 20 TRBV7-9 CASSLVGGLYSGSSYNEQFF TGTGCCAGCAGCTTAGTCGGGGGACTATATAGCGGGAGTAGCTACAATGAGCAGTTCTTC
. TRBJ2-6 . 12 TRBV10-3 CATLSGANVLTF TGTGCCACCTTGTCTGGGGCCAACGTCCTGACTTTC